These 26 T cell receptor beta chains originate from one sample sequenced in a study of T cell repertoires in cytomegalovirus infection. Each CDR3 protein is one row after TCRdb ran MiXCR on the reads. The sample lists roughly 230,000 distinct CDR3 sequences, approximately 7% seen once, with about 6% in the top ten. Input material: PBMCs. These receptors originate from a human donor in good health (CMV status not recorded). Some clones in this sample may be carry-over from other donors' samples.

At least ten counts were recorded for this clonotype. A read error may be the cause here, since a much bigger clone is one base away. The genes are TRBV7-2 and TRBJ2-6; D unclear. This CDR3 has 14 residues. The germline V and J ends were trimmed by 5 bases and 0 bases, with 5 bases remaining between them. Germline V lookup: CDR1 SGHTA, CDR2 FQGNSA. The CDR3 sequence is CASSPSSGANVLTF. The CDR3, as DNA: TGTGCCAGCAGCCCGAGCTCTGGGGCCAACGTCCTGACTTTC.

The table lists this clonotype with many counts. This CDR3 reads CSARDGGPGTEAFF. DNA of the CDR3: TGCAGTGCTAGAGATGGAGGGCCCGGGACTGAAGCTTTCTTT. The chain carries TRBV20-1 and TRBJ1-1; D is ambiguous. Deletions cut 0 bases from V and 5 bases from J, with 13 bases between. Germline values: CDR1 DFQATT, CDR2 SNEGSKA (reference sequence). This CDR3 is built from 14 residues.

In its sample, this clonotype was seen a few times. This chain connects TRBV15 to TRBJ1-5; 7 bases line up with TRBD1. Germline CDR1 and CDR2: LNHNV and YYDKDF (reference sequence). The CDR3 runs to 14 residues. With 3 bases clipped from V and 2 bases from J, the junction kept 1 base outside the gene matches. This CDR3 is CATSSGTGNQPQHF. The CDR3 nucleotides read TGTGCCACCAGCAGCGGGACAGGCAATCAGCCCCAGCATTTT.

At least ten counts were recorded for this clonotype. V usage is TRBV20-1 and J usage is TRBJ1-2, with D unresolved. This CDR3 is built from 11 residues. The V end lost 4 bases, the J end lost 7 bases, and 10 bases lay between the germline ends. Germline lookup yields CDR1 DFQATT and CDR2 SNEGSKA (reference sequence). The CDR3 protein is CSATLPGGYTF. CDR3 in DNA: TGCAGTGCTACTTTGCCGGGTGGCTACACCTTC.

There are many counts of this clonotype. The V gene is TRBV7-8, the J gene TRBJ2-2; D remains ambiguous. CDR1 is SGHVS, CDR2 FQNEAQ, per germline. The CDR3 runs to 16 residues. Trimming removed 5 bases at V and 1 base at J, with 14 bases between. CDR3 coding DNA: TGTGCCAGCAGCCTTACTCGTCCAGAGAACACCGGGGAGCTGTTTTTT. This gives the protein CASSLTRPENTGELFF.

The CDR3 region is CASRTTGGNGYTF. The CDR3 bases are TGTGCCAGCAGGACGACAGGGGGAAATGGCTACACCTTC. The chain employs TRBV6-2 or TRBV6-3 and TRBJ1-2, with 9 bases fitting TRBD1. The junction had 5 bases not matched to a gene; V was cut back by 6 bases and J by 6 bases. CDR3 length equals 13 residues. The germline V gene encodes CDR1 MNHEY and CDR2 SVGEGT.

This clonotype was counted a few times. The V gene is TRBV20-1, the J gene TRBJ1-1; TRBD1 aligns across 7 bases. Losses at the gene ends were 5 bases for V and 7 bases for J; bases not matched to a gene: 7. Germline V gives CDR1 DFQATT, CDR2 SNEGSKA (reference sequence). The CDR3 is 12 amino acids. The chain's CDR3 is CSAPGQESEAFF. The CDR3 bases are TGCAGTGCTCCCGGACAGGAGAGTGAAGCTTTCTTT.

The chain joins TRBV30 to TRBJ2-2; D uncertain. V was shortened by 3 bases and J by 0 bases, with 5 bases between the two germline ends. Germline V lookup: CDR1 GTSNPN, CDR2 SVGIG (reference sequence). CDR3 length equals 13 residues. The DNA for the CDR3 is TGTGCCTGGAGGGCTACGAACACCGGGGAGCTGTTTTTT. This encodes CAWRATNTGELFF.

Ten or more counts support this clonotype. The rearrangement uses TRBV6-6 and TRBJ2-2; 12 bases are shared with TRBD1. The V segment lost 4 bases and the J segment 1 base; nucleotides outside the gene matches: 4. CDR3 length: 17 amino acids. Looked up from germline, CDR1 is MNHNY and CDR2 is SVGAGI (reference sequence). DNA of the CDR3: TGTGCCAGCAGTTCCGGGACAGGGGGCTGGAACACCGGGGAGCTGTTTTTT. It specifies CASSSGTGGWNTGELFF.

This sequence joins TRBV29-1 and TRBJ2-1, with 14 bases aligning to TRBD2. The CDR3 length is 14 residues. V lost 7 bases and J lost 7; bases outside the gene matches: 6. Germline assignment: CDR1 SQVTM and CDR2 ANQGSEA. CDR3 in DNA: TGCAGCGGCCGACTAGCGGGGGGGCAGAATGAGCAGTTCTTC. This codes for CSGRLAGGQNEQFF.

At least ten counts were recorded for this clonotype. This sequence joins TRBV10-3 and TRBJ1-2; the D is unclear. CDR1 and CDR2 (germline): ENHRY, SYGVKD. The ends were cut back, 4 bases at V and 0 bases at J, with 15 bases in the middle. The CDR3 is made up of 16 amino acids. The CDR3 reads CAISGRSTEANYGYTF. The CDR3 nucleotides are TGTGCCATCAGTGGACGGTCGACGGAAGCTAACTATGGCTACACCTTC.

This clonotype was seen only a few times. The chain combines TRBV20-1 with TRBJ2-7; 9 bases map to TRBD1. V was clipped by 4 bases and J by 3 bases; unmatched bases: 10. Per germline, CDR1 DFQATT and CDR2 SNEGSKA (reference sequence). The CDR3 is 15 amino acids. CDR3 protein: CSATAGTGSDYEQYF. The CDR3, as DNA: TGCAGTGCTACCGCCGGGACAGGGTCGGACTACGAGCAGTACTTC.

This chain connects TRBV19 to TRBJ2-7; TRBD1 matches at 9 bases. V was pared by 4 bases and J by 3 bases, with 4 bases of the junction left unmatched. Per the germline V gene, CDR1 is LNHDA and CDR2 is SQIVND (reference sequence). CDR3 length equals 14 residues. Written as DNA, the CDR3 is TGTGCCAGTAGTACGGACAGGGGCGGCTACGAGCAGTACTTC. It is translated as CASSTDRGGYEQYF.

This clonotype has at least ten counts. The chain recombines TRBV7-9 with TRBJ2-7; no reliable D call. Looked up from germline, CDR1 is SEHNR and CDR2 is FQNEAQ (reference sequence). The CDR3 totals 13 residues. The V end was cut by 5 bases, the J end by 0 bases, with 8 bases between. The CDR3 DNA sequence: TGTGCCAGCAGCCCCCAATTCTCCTACGAGCAGTACTTC. Its protein product is CASSPQFSYEQYF.

The V and J genes are TRBV7-9 and TRBJ2-7, with D possibly TRBD2 on 6 matching bases. This CDR3 contains 15 residues. Germline lookup yields CDR1 SEHNR and CDR2 FQNEAQ (reference sequence). Trimming stripped 7 bases from V and 4 bases from J, with 20 bases between. DNA for the CDR3: TGTGCCAGCACCCCGTTCTGGGGGGAACGGTACGAGCAGTACTTC. It is translated as CASTPFWGERYEQYF. The full variable domain, rest sourced from reference TRBV7-9 and TRBJ2-7, is DTGVSQNPRHKITKRGQNVTFRCDPISEHNRLYWYRQTLGQGPEFLTYFQNEAQLEKSRLLSDRFSAERPKGSFSTLEIQRTEQGDSAMYLCASTPFWGERYEQYFGPGTRLTVT.

This clonotype was recorded at least ten times. The chain links TRBV6-1 to TRBJ2-3, with D possibly being TRBD1 (5 bases). This CDR3 comprises 14 residues. Trimming took off 5 bases at V and 6 bases at J, with 15 bases between the two ends. Germline CDR1 and CDR2: MNHNS and SASEGT. Written as DNA, the CDR3 is TGTGCCAGCAGTTGGAGCCTCAGGGATGATACGCAGTATTTT. Protein product: CASSWSLRDDTQYF.

The sample holds many counts of this clonotype. CDR3 coding DNA: TGTGCCAGCAGCCCCCCGGGGAGCTCGGACGAGCAGTACTTC. Residues: CASSPPGSSDEQYF. This sequence joins TRBV7-9 and TRBJ2-7; D possibly corresponds to TRBD2 (5 bases). Germline-derived CDR1 and CDR2 are SEHNR and FQNEAQ (reference sequence). The CDR3 consists of 14 residues. Trimming took 5 bases from V and 5 from J, leaving 16 bases between them.

This clonotype appeared many times. The chain links TRBV7-2 to TRBJ2-2; TRBD2 matches 11 bases. Germline V gene lookup returns CDR1 SGHTA and CDR2 FQGNSA. V lost 5 bases and J lost 3; bases outside the gene matches: 14. The CDR3 loop spans 19 amino acids. The CDR3 region is CASSPRLRGLAGDTGELFF. The CDR3 coding sequence is TGTGCCAGCAGCCCCCGGCTTAGAGGACTAGCGGGTGACACCGGGGAGCTGTTTTTT.

This clonotype was seen a handful of times. V usage is TRBV19 and J usage is TRBJ1-1; TRBD1 matches 7 bases. The germline gives CDR1 LNHDA, CDR2 SQIVND (reference sequence). CDR3 length: 15 amino acids. V lost 5 bases and J lost 5; bases outside the gene matches: 11. The CDR3, as DNA: TGTGCCAGTAGTCCTCGTGGAGGGGGCTTAACTGAAGCTTTCTTT. Residues: CASSPRGGGLTEAFF.

The table lists this clonotype with many counts. J is TRBJ2-7 and V is TRBV4-2; 9 nucleotides agree with TRBD1. With 4 bases clipped from V and 0 bases from J, the junction kept 7 bases outside the gene matches. Per the germline V gene, CDR1 is LGHNA and CDR2 is YNFKEQ. The CDR3 totals 16 residues. The CDR3 is CASSLTPGQGSYEQYF. CDR3 sequence (DNA): TGTGCCAGCAGCCTGACCCCGGGACAGGGCTCCTACGAGCAGTACTTC.

This clonotype appeared many times. The chain couples TRBV29-1 to TRBJ2-5; a possible D gene is TRBD1 (5 bases). Trimming took off 7 bases at V and 1 base at J, with 10 bases between the two ends. The CDR3 has 12 residues. Germline CDR1 reads SQVTM; CDR2 reads ANQGSEA. Here the CDR3 reads CSGTGPQETQYF. The CDR3 DNA is TGCAGCGGAACAGGCCCCCAAGAGACCCAGTACTTC.

This clonotype has at least ten counts. The chain carries TRBV7-6 and TRBJ2-3, with 12 bases identical to TRBD2. The CDR3 sequence is 16 residues long. V trimming: 4 bases; J trimming: 3 bases; junction bases outside the gene matches: 5. From germline, CDR1 is SGHVS and CDR2 FNYEAQ. The CDR3 loop reads CASSSLLAGGTDTQYF. The CDR3, as DNA: TGTGCCAGCAGCTCTTTACTAGCGGGGGGAACAGATACGCAGTATTTT.

This chain joins TRBV5-6 and TRBJ1-6; the D gene is possibly TRBD1 (5 bases). Germline V gene data show CDR1 as SGHDT and CDR2 as YYEEEE. The CDR3 runs to 15 residues. V was shortened by 7 bases and J by 8 bases, with 19 bases between the two germline ends. In nucleotides, the CDR3 is TGTGCCAGCGCTTTTCGTGGGGCCGGGGATTCACCCCTCCACTTT. Translated, it gives CASAFRGAGDSPLHF. Looking up the rest from reference TRBV5-6 and TRBJ1-6 gives the full variable domain: DAGVTQSPTHLIKTRGQQVTLRCSPKSGHDTVSWYQQALGQGPQFIFQYYEEEERQRGNFPDRFSGHQFPNYSSELNVNALLLGDSALYLCASAFRGAGDSPLHFGNGTRLTVT.

This chain links TRBV6-6 with TRBJ1-5; D gene ambiguous. Trimming took off 0 bases at V and 9 bases at J, with 9 bases between the two ends. Per the germline V gene, CDR1 is MNHNY and CDR2 is SVGAGI (reference sequence). The CDR3 is 13 amino acids. CDR3 sequence: CASSYSAGSPQHF. CDR3 sequence (DNA): TGTGCCAGCAGTTACTCTGCTGGGTCGCCCCAGCATTTT.

This clonotype showed up many times. This chain connects TRBV7-8 to TRBJ2-5; D uncertain. CDR3 length: 15 residues. The V and J ends lost 4 bases and 1 base respectively, with 13 bases between them. From germline, CDR1 is SGHVS and CDR2 FQNEAQ. Written as DNA, the CDR3 is TGTGCCAGCAGCTCCCCCCCGGCAGCCCAAGAGACCCAGTACTTC. Its translation is CASSSPPAAQETQYF.

This clonotype appeared many times. The genes are TRBV30 and TRBJ1-6; D not certain. The CDR3 covers 13 residues. Germline V gene lookup returns CDR1 GTSNPN and CDR2 SVGIG (reference sequence). The V end lost 4 bases, the J end lost 4 bases, and 8 bases lay between the germline ends. CDR3 protein: CAWKTDYNSPLHF. In DNA form, the CDR3 reads TGTGCCTGGAAGACGGATTATAATTCACCCCTCCACTTT.